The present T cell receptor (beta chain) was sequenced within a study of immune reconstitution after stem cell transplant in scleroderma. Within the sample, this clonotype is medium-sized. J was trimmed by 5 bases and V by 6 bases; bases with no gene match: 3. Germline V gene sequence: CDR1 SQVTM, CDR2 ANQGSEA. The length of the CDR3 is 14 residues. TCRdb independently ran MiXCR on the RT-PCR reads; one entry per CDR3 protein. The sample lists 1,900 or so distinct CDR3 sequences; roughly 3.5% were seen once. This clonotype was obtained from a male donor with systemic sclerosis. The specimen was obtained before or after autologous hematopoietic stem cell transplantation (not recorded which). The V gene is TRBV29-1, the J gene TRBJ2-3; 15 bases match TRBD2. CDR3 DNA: TGCAGCGTGCGGACTAGCGGGAGGGGAGATACGCAGTATTTT. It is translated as CSVRTSGRGDTQYF.